This record covers a single T cell receptor (beta chain). Its target is not known. The sample belongs to a study of T cell repertoires in cytomegalovirus infection. Study-wide background: Use of recently identified HLA-C-restricted and well-studied HLA-B-restricted CMV epitopes was part of the study. Both a matching HLA type and CMV infection were indicated by public TCR beta signatures.

V trimming: 1 base; J trimming: 7 bases; junction bases outside the gene matches: 11. CDR3 size: 16 residues. Germline V gives CDR1 MNHNY, CDR2 SVGAGI (reference sequence). Each CDR3 protein is one row after TCRdb ran MiXCR on the reads. The sample consists of just under 500,000 distinct CDR3 sequences, 33% of them appearing once. This specimen was cultured PBMCs, taken from culture after CMV antigen stimulation. The clonotype originates from a human donor in good health (CMV status not recorded). Some clones in this sample may be carry-over from other donors' samples. The genes are TRBV6-6 and TRBJ1-2, with 8 bases that match TRBD1. The CDR3 bases are TGTGCCAGCAGTTACTTCGGGGCAGGGGGCTTAACTGGCTACACCTTC. Residues: CASSYFGAGGLTGYTF.